This T cell receptor beta chain was identified in a study of T cell repertoires in cytomegalovirus infection. Study-wide background: Carrying CMV and the relevant HLA type showed in public TCR beta signatures. Study-level points and caveats: Dominating the ex vivo response were HLA-C-restricted CMV-specific TCR beta clonotypes. Identification of carriers of CMV plus the relevant HLA was achieved through cumulative public TCR beta family frequency.

Trimming took off 1 base at V and 7 bases at J, with 17 bases between the two ends. Looked up from germline, CDR1 is SGHTA and CDR2 is FQGNSA. The CDR3 is made up of 16 amino acids. TCRdb re-analysed the reads in MiXCR, keeping a single row per CDR3 protein. The data show roughly 110,000 distinct CDR3 sequences, 10% seen once. At least ten counts were recorded for this clonotype. Its antigen is undetermined. The gene calls are TRBV7-2 and TRBJ2-1, with D perhaps being TRBD1 or TRBD2 (6 bases each). This receptor was identified in a human donor in good health (CMV status not recorded). Some clones in this sample may be carry-over from other donors' samples. Sequencing used PBMCs, sequenced either directly or after in vitro stimulation (not recorded which). In nucleotides, the CDR3 is TGTGCCAGCAGCTTAGTGGGTAGCGGTCAGGGGAATGAGCAGTTCTTC. The encoded protein is CASSLVGSGQGNEQFF.